Listed below are T cell receptor beta chains from one sample, sequenced in a study of T cells in Graves' hyperthyroidism and ophthalmopathy. TCRdb redid the calling of the multiplex PCR reads with MiXCR, one entry per CDR3 protein. The data contain roughly 700,000 distinct CDR3 sequences, around 40% of them singletons. The sample was blood. The receptors stem from a woman between 40 and 55 years old with Graves' hyperthyroidism. CDR3s include the opening cysteine and the closing phenylalanine or tryptophan. The D gene is left open where the match is weak. Rows give clone size only sometimes, using once, few, many, or a class for an expanded clone.

v_gene	d_gene	abundance	j_gene	CDR3aa	CDR3nt
TRBV20-1	NA	few	TRBJ2-7	CSASPPGLAGEQYF	TGCAGTGCTAGTCCACCGGGACTGGCAGGGGAGCAGTACTTC
TRBV20-1	NA	many	TRBJ1-3	CSAVRRGNTIYF	TGCAGTGCCGTACGTAGAGGAAACACCATATATTTT
TRBV7-2	NA	many	TRBJ1-1	CASKLRMNTEAFF	TGTGCCAGCAAATTGCGGATGAACACTGAAGCTTTCTTT
TRBV20-1	NA	once	TRBJ2-3	CSARSGLRMRTDTQYF	TGCAGTGCTAGATCAGGGCTCAGGATGAGAACAGATACGCAGTATTTT
TRBV7-2	NA	few	TRBJ1-3	CASSLISSGNTIYF	TGTGCCAGCAGTCTTATTTCCTCTGGAAACACCATATATTTT
TRBV12-5	NA	few	TRBJ2-2	CASGLGVGNTGELFF	TGTGCTAGTGGTTTGGGGGTAGGGAACACCGGGGAGCTGTTTTTT
TRBV10-3	NA	NA	TRBJ2-7	CAISDGDVNEQYF	TGTGCCATCAGTGACGGGGACGTCAATGAGCAGTACTTC
TRBV19	NA	NA	TRBJ1-1	CASSNSFSAEEAFF	TGTGCCAGTAGTAATAGTTTCTCAGCTGAGGAAGCTTTCTTT
TRBV7-8	TRBD1	NA	TRBJ1-6	CASSPVDRGSPLHF	TGTGCCAGCAGCCCCGTGGACAGGGGTTCACCCCTCCACTTT
TRBV5-4	NA	NA	TRBJ1-4	CASSLDWTGTYEKLFF	TGTGCCAGCAGCTTGGATTGGACGGGAACCTATGAAAAACTGTTTTTT
TRBV7-9	NA	many	TRBJ1-6	CASSASVALEGSPLHF	TGTGCCAGCAGCGCCTCAGTCGCCCTAGAGGGATCACCCCTCCACTTT
TRBV20-1	TRBD1	few	TRBJ2-2	CSARTGGRHTGELFF	TGCAGTGCTAGAACAGGGGGGCGGCACACCGGGGAGCTGTTTTTT
TRBV5-6	TRBD1	NA	TRBJ2-7	CASSSSGTGRSYEQYF	TGTGCCAGCAGCTCCTCCGGGACAGGGAGATCCTACGAGCAGTACTTC
TRBV7-9	TRBD1	NA	TRBJ2-5	CASSLWGQGARVETQYF	TGTGCCAGCAGCCTTTGGGGACAGGGGGCGAGGGTAGAGACCCAGTACTTC
TRBV19	NA	NA	TRBJ1-5	CASSIYGSNSNQPQHF	TGTGCCAGTAGTATTTACGGATCCAATAGCAATCAGCCCCAGCATTTT
TRBV7-7	NA	NA	TRBJ2-2	CASQTGTLNTGELFF	TGTGCTTCCCAGACCGGGACTCTAAACACCGGGGAGCTGTTTTTT
TRBV6-5	NA	NA	TRBJ1-1	CASSEDGVRRNTEAFF	TGTGCCAGCAGTGAAGATGGGGTAAGACGGAACACTGAAGCTTTCTTT
TRBV7-2	NA	many	TRBJ2-5	CASSSHEWETQYF	TGTGCCAGCAGCTCCCATGAGTGGGAGACCCAGTACTTC
TRBV9	NA	NA	TRBJ1-2	CASSSGMGNYGYTF	TGTGCCAGCAGCAGCGGGATGGGGAACTATGGCTACACCTTC
TRBV20-1	NA	NA	TRBJ2-7	CSARHPSGHLIYEQYF	TGCAGTGCTCGACACCCAAGCGGCCACTTAATCTACGAGCAGTACTTC
TRBV27	NA	few	TRBJ2-5	CASLGLREPGETQYF	TGTGCCAGCTTAGGTCTCCGGGAGCCAGGGGAGACCCAGTACTTC
TRBV4-2	NA	NA	TRBJ2-1	CASSQGWPQQFF	TGTGCCAGCAGCCAAGGGTGGCCTCAGCAGTTCTTC
TRBV10-3	TRBD2	NA	TRBJ2-6	CAIKAPTSGTPDVLTF	TGTGCCATCAAGGCTCCGACTAGCGGGACCCCCGACGTCCTGACTTTC
TRBV7-3	NA	few	TRBJ1-2	CASSSSGASGYTF	TGTGCCAGCAGCTCATCAGGGGCGTCTGGCTACACCTTC
TRBV20-1	NA	NA	TRBJ2-5	CSADVQGQYF	TGCAGTGCTGATGTCCAGGGCCAGTACTTC
TRBV5-1	NA	NA	TRBJ1-1	CASSFGLTSGTEAFF	TGCGCCAGCAGCTTTGGACTAACCTCCGGGACTGAAGCTTTCTTT
TRBV19	NA	many	TRBJ1-2	CASSNGRERGYTF	TGTGCCAGTAGTAATGGCAGGGAACGAGGCTACACCTTC
TRBV19	NA	few	TRBJ2-7	CASSLFVGPDEQYF	TGTGCCAGCAGTTTATTTGTCGGGCCGGACGAGCAGTACTTC
TRBV20-1	TRBD1	NA	TRBJ2-5	CSAIDRDGTQYF	TGCAGTGCCATAGACAGGGATGGGACCCAGTACTTC
TRBV7-6	NA	many	TRBJ2-6	CASSLMGRDSGANVLTF	TGTGCCAGCAGCTTAATGGGGCGGGACTCTGGGGCCAACGTCCTGACTTTC
TRBV12-3/TRBV12-4	NA	NA	TRBJ1-3	CASSEAAAYMASGNTIYF	TGTGCCAGCAGTGAAGCCGCCGCTTACATGGCCTCTGGAAACACCATATATTTT
TRBV24-1	NA	NA	TRBJ1-3	CATRSLKSSGNTIYF	TGTGCCACCCGAAGTTTAAAGAGCTCTGGAAACACCATATATTTT
TRBV7-2	NA	few	TRBJ2-7	CASSLGTPPSYEQYF	TGTGCCAGCAGCCTCGGGACACCACCGTCCTACGAGCAGTACTTC
TRBV7-6	NA	NA	TRBJ2-1	CASSFTGRHEQFF	TGTGCCAGCAGCTTTACGGGTCGCCATGAGCAGTTCTTC
TRBV12-3/TRBV12-4	NA	NA	TRBJ2-5	CASTTAQSSPEGETQYF	TGTGCCAGCACCACAGCCCAATCGTCCCCCGAGGGGGAGACCCAGTACTTC
TRBV9	TRBD2	many	TRBJ2-5	CASSVDPSGAFQETQYF	TGTGCCAGCAGCGTAGATCCTAGCGGGGCCTTCCAAGAGACCCAGTACTTC
TRBV25-1	TRBD1	many	TRBJ1-2	CASTATGAGGYTF	TGTGCCAGCACTGCGACAGGGGCGGGTGGCTACACCTTC
TRBV7-2	NA	NA	TRBJ1-1	CASTRGHGRNTEAFF	TGTGCCAGCACCAGGGGACACGGGAGGAACACTGAAGCTTTCTTT
TRBV20-1	NA	many	TRBJ1-1	CSASYSRFTEAFF	TGCAGTGCTAGTTATTCGAGGTTCACTGAAGCTTTCTTT
TRBV10-3	NA	NA	TRBJ1-1	CAISEEDGIGAFF	TGTGCCATCAGTGAAGAAGACGGGATTGGGGCTTTCTTT
TRBV29-1	NA	NA	TRBJ1-1	CSLSGGWNTEAFF	TGCAGCCTGTCGGGGGGGTGGAACACTGAAGCTTTCTTT
TRBV4-1	TRBD1	few	TRBJ1-1	CASSQGQMNTEAFF	TGCGCCAGCAGCCAGGGACAGATGAACACTGAAGCTTTCTTT
TRBV19	TRBD2	NA	TRBJ2-6	CASSYLGLAGTGANVLTF	TGTGCCAGCAGTTACCTCGGACTAGCGGGAACTGGGGCCAACGTCCTGACTTTC